This T cell receptor (beta chain) came from a study of CD8 T cells in Susac syndrome. When the RNA was reverse transcribed, random hexamers were used with an input of roughly 0.5 to 1 ug. An immunoSEQ multiplex PCR generated amplified TCR beta CDR3 products spanning 54 Vbeta and 13 Jbeta. TCRdb reprocessed the immunoSEQ multiplex PCR reads with MiXCR, giving one entry per CDR3 protein. This sample carries about 190,000 distinct CDR3 sequences, approximately 93% of them seen once, and the ten largest clones take around 0.1%. High-throughput TCR beta sequencing covered peripheral CD8+ and CD4+ T cells. Controls were healthy donors (matched for age and sex). This TCR was sampled from a human donor in good health. The sample taken for sequencing was CD4+ T cells from PBMCs.

CDR3 sequence: CASSYPGHQAFF. Written as DNA, the CDR3 is TGTGCCAGCAGTTACCCGGGACACCAAGCTTTCTTT. V and J are TRBV6-5 and TRBJ1-1; D might be TRBD1 (6 bases). V lost 2 bases and J lost 9, with 10 bases in between. Germline-derived CDR1 and CDR2 are MNHEY and SVGAGI. This CDR3 has 12 amino acids.